This T cell receptor (beta chain) was sequenced for a study of blood T cells in healthy people across ages. With respect to this clonotype: Its antigen is as yet unknown.

Using a J-beta primer mix together with a sample-barcoded 5' primer, a second PCR was run for roughly 6 to 12 cycles. Each CDR3 protein gets one entry after TCRdb re-called the 5' RACE reads with MiXCR. Altogether 1.5 million to 2 million distinct CDR3 sequences are present, 28% being singletons, with the ten largest covering approximately 7.7%. Study findings and constraints: Among long-lived donors, naive CD4+ cells were more numerous and diversity higher than in aged donors.

The CDR3 sequence is 15 residues long. Germline lookup yields CDR1 MGHRA and CDR2 YSYEKL. Between the trimmed V and J ends, which lost 5 bases and 0 bases, there was a span of 12 bases. The individuals who served as donors were healthy Caucasians living in Russia, aged about 6 to 100. Investigators took about 9.1 milliliters of peripheral blood from every donor. The chain carries TRBV4-1 and TRBJ2-3; possibly TRBD1 for D (5 bases). The specimen was blood. This clonotype was obtained from a woman in her 30s in good health. For the CDR3, the DNA is TGCGCCAGCAGCTTACAGGAACCTAGCACAGATACGCAGTATTTT. This codes for CASSLQEPSTDTQYF.